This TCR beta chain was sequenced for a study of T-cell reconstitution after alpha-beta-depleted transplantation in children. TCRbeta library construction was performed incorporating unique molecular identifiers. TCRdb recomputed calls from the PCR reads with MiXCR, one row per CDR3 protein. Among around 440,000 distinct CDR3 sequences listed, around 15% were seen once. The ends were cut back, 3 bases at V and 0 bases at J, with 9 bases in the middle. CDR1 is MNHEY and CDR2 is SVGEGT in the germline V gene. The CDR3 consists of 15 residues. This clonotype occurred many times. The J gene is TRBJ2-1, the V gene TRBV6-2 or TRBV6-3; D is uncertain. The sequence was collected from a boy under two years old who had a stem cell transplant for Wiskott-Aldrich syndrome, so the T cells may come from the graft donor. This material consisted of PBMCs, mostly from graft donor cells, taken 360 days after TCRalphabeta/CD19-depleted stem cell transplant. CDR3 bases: TGTGCCAGCAGTTATGGCGTAAGCTCCTACAATGAGCAGTTCTTC. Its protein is CASSYGVSSYNEQFF.